The T cell receptor beta chain under discussion was sequenced for a study of PD-L1 blockade in urothelial cancer. The time point: pretreatment peripheral blood. This clone was detected once. Only in-frame clones appear in the TCRdb table, and some are missing; sequencing was by immunoSEQ multiplex PCR. The top ten clones hold over 4% of a sample with just over 50,000 clones, 75% of them seen once. The CDR3 loop spans 16 amino acids. The trim removed 5 bases at V and 5 bases at J, leaving 12 bases unmatched. Germline V gives CDR1 SGHVS, CDR2 FQNEAQ. The source of this sequence is a man aged 65 to 85 with urothelial cancer. This chain uses TRBV7-8 with TRBJ2-7; TRBD2 matches 10 bases. This sample comprised PBMCs, obtained around atezolizumab (anti-PD-L1) treatment. CDR3 nucleotides: TGTGCCAGCAGCCCCCTGATAGCGGGGGGAAGGGACGAGCAGTACTTC. Protein: CASSPLIAGGRDEQYF.